The following is a T cell receptor (beta chain) sequence with its context. Antigen unknown. This record comes from a study of T cell responses to AZD1222 COVID-19 vaccine. General observations from the study: Researchers took repertoire samples only after the peak T cell response had come. Nearly half of the spike-specific TCRs reportedly recognize variant regions that carry no mutations. Seropositive AZD1222 recipients at baseline numbered only five or six. Among vaccine-associated CD4 TCRs, coverage spanned spike, with dominance at 160-218 and 743-854.

Measured with immunoSEQ multiplex PCR; TCRdb has only the in-frame clones, and not every one. The top ten clones hold around 4.5% of a sample with 100,000 to 150,000 clones, about 90% of them seen once. The CDR3 is made up of 14 amino acids. Losses at the gene ends were 11 bases for V and 4 bases for J; bases not matched to a gene: 10. CDR1 MNHEY and CDR2 SVGAGI come from the germline V gene. The source of this sequence is an adult in good health. The rearrangement links TRBV6-5 to TRBJ2-3; 9 bases align to TRBD2. The sequences come from peripheral blood, collected on day 0 of MenACWY control vaccination. This CDR3 is CAGGRGGESDTQYF. The DNA for the CDR3 is TGTGCCGGCGGCCGCGGGGGGGAGTCAGATACGCAGTATTTT.